One sample yielded the 24 T cell receptor beta chains listed below, sequenced in a study of cytomegalovirus exposure and HLA in healthy donors. Primers: 60 Vbeta forward and 13 Jbeta reverse. This table comes from immunoSEQ multiplex PCR, and its TCRdb copy is limited to in-frame clones, with some not included. The sample records under 200,000 clones, approximately 86% being singletons. Sequencing used PBMCs. These receptors all stem from a woman between 18 and 29 years old in good health and CMV-seronegative.

The chain combines TRBV7-9 with TRBJ2-7; 9 positions match TRBD1. Germline CDR1 SEHNR, CDR2 FQNEAQ (reference sequence). V was pared by 2 bases and J by 2 bases, with 4 bases of the junction left unmatched. The CDR3 runs to 15 residues. CDR3 in amino acids: CASSLKGQGTYEQYF. The DNA of the CDR3 is TGTGCCAGCAGCTTAAAGGGACAGGGAACCTACGAGCAGTACTTC.

The chain joins TRBV13 to TRBJ1-2, with TRBD1 identical over 8 bases. CDR1 PRHDT and CDR2 FYEKMQ come from the germline V gene (reference sequence). This CDR3 is built from 13 residues. V was pared by 3 bases and J by 6 bases, with 3 bases of the junction left unmatched. In nucleotides, the CDR3 is TGTGCCAGCAGCTTCGGACAGGGCCATGGCTACACCTTC. Amino acid sequence: CASSFGQGHGYTF. The full variable domain, its missing parts supplied by reference TRBV13 and TRBJ1-2, is AAGVIQSPRHLIKEKRETATLKCYPIPRHDTVYWYQQGPGQDPQFLISFYEKMQSDKGSIPDRFSAQQFSDYHSELNMSSLELGDSALYFCASSFGQGHGYTFGSGTRLTVV.

This rearrangement joins TRBV9 to TRBJ2-1, with D possibly matching TRBD1 (5 bases). Trimming cost V 0 bases and J 7 bases, with 11 bases left between them. This CDR3 has 14 residues. CDR1 and CDR2 from the germline V gene are SGDLS and YYNGEE. The CDR3 is CASSVGQGRNEQFF. The CDR3 DNA reads TGTGCCAGCAGCGTAGGTCAGGGCAGGAATGAGCAGTTCTTC.

With regard to this clone: The junction differs from germline at one of its ends, possibly a read error. The V and J genes are TRBV2 and TRBJ1-1, with D hard to call. The CDR3 spans 15 residues. Germline loops: CDR1 SNHLY, CDR2 FYNNEI. CDR3 loop: CASSQNRYPNPEAFF. CDR3 in DNA: TGTGCCAGCAGTCAAAACCGCTATCCGAACCCTGAAGCTTTCTTT.

This rearrangement joins TRBV27 to TRBJ2-5; D unclear. CDR1 MNHEY and CDR2 SMNVEV come from the germline V gene (reference sequence). V shed 3 bases and J shed 0 bases, with 11 bases lying between them. CDR3 length: 15 amino acids. CDR3 loop: CASSFSPLNQETQYF. CDR3 coding DNA: TGTGCCAGCAGTTTTTCACCCCTAAACCAAGAGACCCAGTACTTC.

Judged by abundance, this clone is medium-sized (0.01 to 0.1%). V is TRBV6-1 and J is TRBJ2-6; tentatively, D is TRBD1 (5 bases). This CDR3 is 15 amino acids long. The V and J ends lost 4 bases and 0 bases respectively, with 7 bases between them. Germline CDR1 MNHNS, CDR2 SASEGT. CDR3 sequence: CASSVRDSGANVLTF. CDR3 in DNA: TGTGCCAGCAGTGTCAGGGACTCTGGGGCCAACGTCCTGACTTTC.

The chain carries TRBV11-2 and TRBJ2-1, with D unresolved. V dropped 6 bases and J dropped 5 bases, with 17 bases sitting between them. There are 15 residues in the CDR3. Germline V gene sequence: CDR1 SGHAT, CDR2 FQNNGV. CDR3 DNA sequence: TGTGCCAGCAGTCTTATCGGCAGGTCAGACAATGAGCAGTTCTTC. This translates into CASSLIGRSDNEQFF. Combining the CDR3 with reference TRBV11-2 and TRBJ2-1 gives the whole variable domain EAGVAQSPRYKIIEKRQSVAFWCNPISGHATLYWYQQILGQGPKLLIQFQNNGVVDDSQLPKDRFSAERLKGVDSTLKIQPAKLEDSAVYLCASSLIGRSDNEQFFGPGTRLTVL.

This clone was recorded once. V and J are TRBV6-5 and TRBJ1-2, with D unresolved. With 5 bases removed from V and 4 bases from J, the gap between germline ends came to 17 bases. Per germline, CDR1 MNHEY and CDR2 SVGAGI. This CDR3 is built from 15 residues. The CDR3: CASSGPQGPFYGYTF. CDR3 sequence (DNA): TGTGCCAGCAGTGGGCCCCAAGGTCCCTTCTATGGCTACACCTTC.

In this sample, this clone turned up once. V and J are TRBV7-2 and TRBJ1-6, with TRBD1 as a possible D gene (6 bases). Trimming removed 7 bases at V and 6 bases at J, with 13 bases between. Germline-derived CDR1 and CDR2 are SGHTA and FQGNSA. The CDR3 extends over 14 amino acids. This chain's CDR3 is CASTSSQGNSPLHF. As DNA, the CDR3 is TGTGCCAGCACTTCTTCACAGGGTAATTCACCCCTCCACTTT.

The CDR3 region is CASSSTGTGSVRRTLHF. DNA for the CDR3: TGCGCCAGCAGCTCCACCGGGACAGGGTCCGTCCGTAGGACCCTCCACTTT. The rearrangement links TRBV5-1 to TRBJ1-6; 9 positions agree with TRBD1. The CDR3 sequence is 17 residues long. The ends lost 3 bases at V and 14 bases at J; junction bases unmatched: 18. The germline V gene has CDR1 SGHRS and CDR2 YFSETQ.

The chain links TRBV7-9 to TRBJ1-1; 7 positions agree with TRBD1. The CDR3 loop spans 15 amino acids. With 0 bases clipped from V and 4 bases from J, the junction kept 5 bases outside the gene matches. CDR1 and CDR2 (germline): SEHNR, FQNEAQ (reference sequence). CDR3: CASSLAPGGSTEAFF. CDR3 bases: TGTGCCAGCAGCTTAGCACCAGGGGGAAGCACTGAAGCTTTCTTT.

The V call is TRBV28, the J call TRBJ1-2; TRBD1 matches at 10 bases. V shed 5 bases, J shed 2 bases, and the junction held 11 bases outside the gene matches. The CDR3 length is 17 residues. The V gene's germline CDR1 is MDHEN and CDR2 SYDVKM. The CDR3 nucleotides are TGTGCCAGCAGTCGCCTCTCTTCGGGACAGGGGAACTATGGCTACACCTTC. Residues: CASSRLSSGQGNYGYTF.

This clone was seen a few times. The rearrangement links TRBV7-9 to TRBJ2-2; TRBD1 matches at 9 bases. CDR3 length: 14 residues. Germline values: CDR1 SEHNR, CDR2 FQNEAQ (reference sequence). The V segment lost 5 bases and the J segment 10 bases; nucleotides outside the gene matches: 8. CDR3 sequence: CASSPNRGRPELFF. For the CDR3, the DNA is TGTGCCAGCAGCCCTAACAGGGGGCGCCCGGAGCTGTTTTTT.

J is TRBJ2-5 and V is TRBV7-8; TRBD1 matches 8 bases. The CDR3 is made up of 14 amino acids. Germline CDR1 SGHVS, CDR2 FQNEAQ. Trimming at V came to 5 bases and at J to 4 bases, leaving 6 bases not matched to a gene. Here the CDR3 DNA reads TGTGCCAGCAGCGTCCAGGGGGCGCGAGAGACCCAGTACTTC. This encodes CASSVQGARETQYF.

This chain connects TRBV28 to TRBJ2-3; 13 bases fit TRBD2. J was trimmed by 1 base and V by 5 bases; bases with no gene match: 12. This CDR3 contains 19 residues. Germline CDR1 and CDR2: MDHEN and SYDVKM. CDR3 nucleotide sequence: TGTGCCAGCAGTCCATTAACTAGCGGGAGGGCCGTGGGCACAGATACGCAGTATTTT. It yields the protein CASSPLTSGRAVGTDTQYF.

In its sample, this clone was seen once. The chain links TRBV9 to TRBJ2-2; D unresolved. The ends were cut back, 0 bases at V and 2 bases at J, with 5 bases in the middle. The CDR3 has 14 amino acids. Germline loops: CDR1 SGDLS, CDR2 YYNGEE. CDR3 coding DNA: TGTGCCAGCAGCGTAGGAACTAACACCGGGGAGCTGTTTTTT. It specifies CASSVGTNTGELFF.

The rearrangement joins TRBV9 to TRBJ2-5; 7 positions match TRBD2. CDR1 SGDLS and CDR2 YYNGEE come from the germline V gene. V gave up 0 bases and J gave up 2 bases; unmatched junction bases: 10. This CDR3 comprises 17 residues. The CDR3 coding sequence is TGTGCCAGCAGCGTAGAACCCCCTGGGAGGGGACAAGAGACCCAGTACTTC. Translation gives CASSVEPPGRGQETQYF.

The chain recombines TRBV5-1 with TRBJ2-3; D is possibly TRBD2 (6 bases). The CDR3 length is 14 residues. V was clipped by 4 bases and J by 4 bases, with 13 bases between them. The germline CDR1 and CDR2 sequences are SGHRS and YFSETQ. CDR3 in DNA: TGCGCCAGCAGCCCGGGGGAGATCGCAGATACGCAGTATTTT. It codes for CASSPGEIADTQYF.

This clone appeared once. This sequence joins TRBV2 and TRBJ2-7, with D possibly being TRBD1 (8 bases). This CDR3 contains 15 residues. Between the trimmed V and J ends, which lost 4 bases and 2 bases, there was a span of 15 bases. Looked up from germline, CDR1 is SNHLY and CDR2 is FYNNEI. This CDR3 is CASSGRTGGAYEQYF. As DNA, the CDR3 is TGTGCCAGCAGTGGCCGTACAGGGGGGGCCTACGAGCAGTACTTC.

The chain has TRBV6-6 and TRBJ1-6; TRBD1 matches 8 bases. Germline trimming cut 6 bases from V and 8 bases from J; bases unmatched to any gene: 6. Germline CDR1 and CDR2: MNHNY and SVGAGI (reference sequence). The CDR3 is 14 amino acids. CDR3 protein: CASSAGQGYSPLHF. The CDR3 DNA reads TGTGCCAGCAGCGCCGGACAGGGATATTCACCCCTCCACTTT.

This sequence joins TRBV27 and TRBJ1-5; 7 bases line up with TRBD1. Trimming cost V 3 bases and J 2 bases; bases outside gene matches: 1. There are 14 residues in the CDR3. Per the germline V gene, CDR1 is MNHEY and CDR2 is SMNVEV (reference sequence). The DNA for the CDR3 is TGTGCCAGCAGTTTCACAGGGGGCAATCAGCCCCAGCATTTT. It is translated as CASSFTGGNQPQHF.

This chain connects TRBV28 to TRBJ2-7; 9 bases agree with TRBD1. The CDR3 is 16 residues long. Trimming cost V 6 bases and J 1 base; bases outside gene matches: 10. CDR1 is MDHEN, CDR2 SYDVKM, per germline. CDR3 amino acids: CASRKGQGTLSYEQYF. The CDR3 nucleotides are TGTGCCAGCAGGAAGGGACAGGGTACCTTATCCTACGAGCAGTACTTC.

The V gene is TRBV11-2, the J gene TRBJ2-6, with D tentatively TRBD1 (5 bases). Germline CDR1 is SGHAT and CDR2 is FQNNGV. Deletions cut 1 base from V and 2 bases from J, with 18 bases between. The CDR3 has 19 amino acids. As DNA, the CDR3 is TGTGCCAGCAGCTTAGTCCGTTCCAGGGTGATTGCTGGGGCCAACGTCCTGACTTTC. Amino acids: CASSLVRSRVIAGANVLTF.

V usage is TRBV29-1 and J usage is TRBJ1-3, with D perhaps matching TRBD2 (5 bases). The J call may be incorrect, as the DNA end agrees better with TRBJ2-2. This CDR3 is 14 amino acids long. The germline V gene has CDR1 SQVTM and CDR2 ANQGSEA. The CDR3 sequence: CSVLLGEGTGELFF. The CDR3 DNA follows: TGCAGCGTTCTTCTCGGGGAAGGCACCGGGGAGCTGTTTTTT.